This TCR beta chain appears in the sequencing data of a study of T cell responses to AZD1222 COVID-19 vaccine. Worth noting for this clone: Its specificity is not known.

Germline values: CDR1 MNHEY, CDR2 SVGAGI. This CDR3 region has 15 residues. Trimming took 7 bases from V and 1 from J, leaving 16 bases between them. Assay: immunoSEQ multiplex PCR; the TCRdb copy retains only in-frame clones and omits some. The data hold 150,000 or so clones, with approximately 88% observed a single time. Points from the study as a whole: At baseline, just five to seven AZD1222 recipients tested seropositive.

The rearrangement uses TRBV6-5 and TRBJ1-2; a possible D gene is TRBD1 (5 bases). The clonotype comes from an adult in good health. Sequencing used peripheral blood, obtained on day 0 of MenACWY control vaccination. CDR3 bases: TGTGCCAGCACTCGGTCGGGGGGAGTTAACTATGGCTACACCTTC. It is translated as CASTRSGGVNYGYTF.